The 26 T cell receptor beta chains listed next were all sequenced from one sample in a study of blood T cell repertoires in COVID-19. Sequencing used immunoSEQ multiplex PCR; TCRdb keeps in-frame clones, though not all of them. Here the sample spans some 200,000 clones, 85% to 95% being singletons. Input material: peripheral blood. The receptors derive from a man aged 30-40 years with COVID-19, enrolled during active disease.

As to this clone: One end of the junction is discordant with germline, which a read error may explain. The genes are TRBV5-1 and TRBJ2-5, with 9 positions matching TRBD2. The CDR3 is made up of 15 amino acids. Germline V CDR1 and CDR2: SGHRS, YFSETQ. The CDR3 loop reads CASSLGGLAQETPYF. Here the CDR3 DNA reads TGCGCCAGCAGCTTGGGGGGACTAGCACAAGAGACCCCGTACTTC.

This rearrangement joins TRBV11-2 to TRBJ2-3, with 11 bases fitting TRBD2. There are 16 residues in the CDR3. V lost 1 base, J lost 4 bases, and 4 bases stayed unmatched. Germline V gene data show CDR1 as SGHAT and CDR2 as FQNNGV. Here the CDR3 DNA reads TGTGCCAGCAGCTTAGTGATAGCGGGGGGGGCAGATACGCAGTATTTT. It translates to CASSLVIAGGADTQYF.

The rearrangement links TRBV27 to TRBJ1-4, with D unclear. CDR3 length: 15 residues. Between the trimmed V and J ends, which lost 0 bases and 0 bases, there was a span of 5 bases. Germline V gene lookup returns CDR1 MNHEY and CDR2 SMNVEV (reference sequence). CDR3 nucleotides: TGTGCCAGCAGTTTATCGCGAGCAACTAATGAAAAACTGTTTTTT. This translates into CASSLSRATNEKLFF.

V is TRBV10-2 and J is TRBJ2-2, with 9 bases identical to TRBD1. After removal of 8 bases from V and 5 bases from J, the junction contained 6 bases not matched to a gene. The germline CDR1 and CDR2 sequences are WSHSY and SAAADI. The CDR3 loop spans 14 amino acids. CDR3 amino acids: CASCRQGETGELFF. DNA of the CDR3: TGCGCCAGCTGCAGACAGGGGGAGACCGGGGAGCTGTTTTTT.

The DNA for the CDR3 is TGTGCCAGCAGCCAGGCGGGGGGCTGGAATGAGCAGTTCTTC. It translates to CASSQAGGWNEQFF. This chain connects TRBV3-1 (or the pseudogene TRBV3-2) to TRBJ2-1, with TRBD2 matching 8 bases. The CDR3 has 14 amino acids. Trimming at V came to 3 bases and at J to 7 bases, leaving 5 bases not matched to a gene. Per germline, CDR1 LGHDT and CDR2 YNNKEL (reference sequence).

The V gene is TRBV4-2, the J gene TRBJ2-3; 12 bases align to TRBD2. The CDR3 spans 17 residues. The ends lost 1 base at V and 2 bases at J; junction bases unmatched: 4. CDR1 and CDR2 (germline): LGHNA, YNFKEQ. Written as DNA, the CDR3 is TGTGCCAGCAGCCAAGGCGGACTAGCGGGGCCCACAGATACGCAGTATTTT. Protein sequence: CASSQGGLAGPTDTQYF.

This chain links TRBV5-4 with TRBJ2-3, with TRBD2 matching over 14 bases. J gave up 2 bases and V 0 bases, and 5 bases lay outside the gene matches. The CDR3 has 18 amino acids. Germline CDR1 SGHNT, CDR2 YYREEE (reference sequence). The CDR3 DNA reads as TGTGCCAGCAGCTTGGGGGGACTAGCGGGGGCCTTCACAGATACGCAGTATTTT. This codes for CASSLGGLAGAFTDTQYF.

Only one count was recorded for this clone. CDR3 bases: TGTGCCAGCAGCCAGACTTCTGGGGCCAACGTCCTGACTTTC. Translated, it gives CASSQTSGANVLTF. J is TRBJ2-6 and V is TRBV3-1 (or the pseudogene TRBV3-2); D is uncertain. Trimming pared 3 bases from V and 1 base from J, leaving 4 bases between. CDR1 LGHDT and CDR2 YNNKEL come from the germline V gene (reference sequence). The CDR3 length is 14 residues.

The genes are TRBV29-1 and TRBJ2-7; 9 nucleotides line up with TRBD2. Germline V gene lookup returns CDR1 SQVTM and CDR2 ANQGSEA. The CDR3 is 15 residues long. Trimming took 3 bases from V and 2 from J; bases not matched to a gene: 8. CDR3 region: CSVDVTSGPTYEQYF. The CDR3 nucleotides are TGCAGCGTTGATGTGACTAGCGGCCCAACCTACGAGCAGTACTTC.

The rearrangement joins TRBV14 to TRBJ1-4; 9 bases fit TRBD1. The CDR3 extends over 17 amino acids. Germline V lookup: CDR1 SGHDN, CDR2 FVKESK. V was clipped by 2 bases and J by 10 bases; unmatched bases: 14. This CDR3 reads CASSQSWDRASIGKLFF. Here the CDR3 DNA reads TGTGCCAGCAGCCAATCATGGGACAGGGCTTCGATTGGAAAACTGTTTTTT.

The chain uses TRBV28 and TRBJ1-2; 11 bases are shared with TRBD1. With V trimmed by 5 bases and J by 3 bases, 11 bases remained unmatched. The CDR3 totals 17 residues. From germline, CDR1 is MDHEN and CDR2 SYDVKM. The CDR3 DNA reads TGTGCCAGCAGTCTACCCGGACAGGGGGCCTTCGACTATGGCTACACCTTC. Its protein is CASSLPGQGAFDYGYTF.

CDR3 region: CASSTDPGSPQHF. CDR3 DNA: TGCGCCAGCAGCACCGACCCAGGTTCGCCCCAGCATTTT. The chain couples TRBV5-1 to TRBJ1-5; D is ambiguous. The CDR3 extends over 13 amino acids. Trimming took 4 bases from V and 9 from J, leaving 14 bases between them. Germline CDR1 and CDR2: SGHRS and YFSETQ.

V and J are TRBV6-7 and TRBJ1-6; D is possibly TRBD1 (6 bases). TRBV6-7 falls under the ORF class, with uncertain function. CDR3 length equals 15 residues. Between the trimmed V and J ends, which lost 7 bases and 4 bases, there was a span of 14 bases. The CDR3 reads CASILRTVYNSPLHF. CDR3 DNA: TGTGCCAGCATCCTCCGGACAGTATATAATTCACCCCTCCACTTT.

This sequence joins TRBV5-6 and TRBJ1-5; D is possibly TRBD1 (5 bases). Per germline, CDR1 SGHDT and CDR2 YYEEEE. Trimming left V 1 base short and J 1 base short, with 9 bases between. CDR3 size: 15 residues. The CDR3 reads CASSLRGGSNQPQHF. The CDR3 bases are TGTGCCAGCAGCTTGAGGGGAGGGAGCAATCAGCCCCAGCATTTT.

This chain links TRBV6-1 with TRBJ2-7, with D perhaps matching TRBD1 (6 bases). The germline V and J ends were trimmed by 3 bases and 2 bases, with 11 bases remaining between them. Per germline, CDR1 MNHNS and CDR2 SASEGT. The CDR3 is made up of 14 amino acids. The CDR3 DNA follows: TGTGCCAGCAGTGACCGGGACAATCCCTACGAGCAGTACTTC. Protein: CASSDRDNPYEQYF.

The chain recombines TRBV5-1 with TRBJ2-7, with 9 bases matching TRBD2. Germline assignment: CDR1 SGHRS and CDR2 YFSETQ. The trim removed 1 base at V and 3 bases at J, leaving 8 bases unmatched. The CDR3 consists of 16 residues. CDR3 sequence: CASSLCIGLACYEQYF. CDR3 sequence (DNA): TGCGCCAGCAGCTTGTGTATAGGACTAGCGTGCTACGAGCAGTACTTC.

The CDR3 sequence: CASSQEGAGVGGNTIYF. For the CDR3, the DNA is TGTGCCAGCAGCCAAGAAGGGGCAGGGGTCGGGGGAAACACCATATATTTT. The V and J genes are TRBV3-1 (or the pseudogene TRBV3-2) and TRBJ1-3, with D maybe TRBD1 (6 bases). The CDR3 is made up of 17 amino acids. Germline CDR1 reads LGHDT; CDR2 reads YNNKEL (reference sequence). Deletions cut 0 bases from V and 4 bases from J, with 16 bases between.

The chain is built from TRBV27 and TRBJ1-6; D gene uncertain. With 0 bases removed from V and 8 bases from J, the gap between germline ends came to 11 bases. The germline gives CDR1 MNHEY, CDR2 SMNVEV (reference sequence). The CDR3 totals 15 residues. CDR3 residues: CASSLSRSLYSPLHF. DNA of the CDR3: TGTGCCAGCAGTTTATCGAGGAGCCTCTATTCACCCCTCCACTTT.

This sequence joins TRBV11-2 and TRBJ2-1, with D possibly matching TRBD1 (6 bases). The CDR3 totals 13 residues. The ends were cut back, 4 bases at V and 4 bases at J, with 8 bases in the middle. Germline V gives CDR1 SGHAT, CDR2 FQNNGV. The CDR3 DNA reads as TGTGCCAGCAGCTCCGGACAGTACAATGAGCAGTTCTTC. Amino acids: CASSSGQYNEQFF.

The chain uses TRBV16 and TRBJ1-3; the D is unclear. Per germline, CDR1 KGHSY and CDR2 FQNENV. Trimming shortened V by 3 bases and J by 0 bases, and 6 bases separated the two germline ends. CDR3 length equals 14 residues. CDR3 in DNA: TGTGCCAGCAGCCAGTTGGCCTCTGGAAACACCATATATTTT. Protein: CASSQLASGNTIYF.

V is TRBV5-1 and J is TRBJ1-6, with TRBD1 matching over 10 bases. This CDR3 is 15 amino acids long. Trimming removed 4 bases from V and 8 bases from J; junction bases left unmatched: 6. Germline-derived CDR1 and CDR2 are SGHRS and YFSETQ. In DNA form, the CDR3 reads TGCGCCAGCAGCCGTGACAGGGGGCAAGATTCACCCCTCCACTTT. It yields the protein CASSRDRGQDSPLHF.

This clone has more than one count but fewer than ten. The chain employs TRBV7-9 and TRBJ1-1, with D possibly being TRBD1 (6 bases). The length of the CDR3 is 13 residues. The V and J ends lost 3 bases and 7 bases respectively, with 12 bases between them. The V gene's germline CDR1 is SEHNR and CDR2 FQNEAQ (reference sequence). The CDR3 sequence: CASSFIQDSEAFF. The CDR3 DNA sequence: TGTGCCAGCAGCTTTATACAGGACAGTGAAGCTTTCTTT.

The chain combines TRBV11-2 with TRBJ1-1; unclear D gene. Trimming removed 7 bases at V and 2 bases at J, with 14 bases between. In germline, CDR1 is SGHAT, CDR2 FQNNGV. The CDR3 runs to 14 residues. CDR3 region: CASMFAEGNTEAFF. The CDR3 DNA reads TGTGCCAGCATGTTCGCGGAGGGAAACACTGAAGCTTTCTTT.

V is TRBV11-2 and J is TRBJ2-7, with D tentatively TRBD1 (7 bases). The length of the CDR3 is 14 residues. Germline-derived CDR1 and CDR2 are SGHAT and FQNNGV. V was pared by 5 bases and J by 4 bases, with 15 bases between. The CDR3 region is CASSGGDSFYEQYF. CDR3 nucleotides: TGTGCCAGCAGCGGCGGGGACAGTTTTTACGAGCAGTACTTC. Variable domain in full (rest from reference TRBV11-2 and TRBJ2-7): EAGVAQSPRYKIIEKRQSVAFWCNPISGHATLYWYQQILGQGPKLLIQFQNNGVVDDSQLPKDRFSAERLKGVDSTLKIQPAKLEDSAVYLCASSGGDSFYEQYFGPGTRLTVT.

The CDR3 loop is CASSFWGTAEQYF. The CDR3 DNA sequence: TGTGCCAGCAGTTTCTGGGGGACAGCTGAGCAGTACTTC. V is TRBV12-3 or TRBV12-4 and J is TRBJ2-7, with 7 bases lining up with TRBD1. The J segment lost 7 bases and the V segment lost 3 bases, leaving 6 bases of the junction unmatched. This CDR3 has 13 residues.

The chain uses TRBV6-4 and TRBJ2-3; D is perhaps TRBD1 (5 bases). This CDR3 is 16 amino acids long. CDR1 is MRHNA, CDR2 SNTAGT, per germline. V was pared by 2 bases and J by 7 bases, with 19 bases between. CDR3: CASSDEVGQPSHTQYF. The CDR3 coding sequence is TGTGCCAGCAGTGACGAGGTGGGGCAGCCTTCGCATACGCAGTATTTT.